This T cell receptor (beta chain) was identified in a study of blood T cell repertoires in COVID-19. Across the study: The United States, Italy and Spain supplied acute and convalescent COVID-19 samples.

Original processing methods: Reference gene primer amplification gave nucleated cell count estimates. TCRdb's table, derived via immunoSEQ multiplex PCR, lists solely in-frame clones and lacks some. Clone size and V and J calls were adopted from that table, with D and trimming inferred from the DNA. The sample includes hundreds of thousands of clones, about 85% of them seen just once. The germline V gene encodes CDR1 LNHDA and CDR2 SQIVND (reference sequence). The CDR3 contains 12 residues. V was pared by 3 bases and J by 5 bases, with 7 bases between. The sequenced sample consisted of peripheral blood. This chain connects TRBV19 to TRBJ1-1, with unresolved D. The TCR originated in a woman between 18 and 29 years old who had recovered from COVID-19. In nucleotides, the CDR3 is TGTGCCAGTAGTATCGGACTGACTGAAGCTTTCTTT. This encodes CASSIGLTEAFF.